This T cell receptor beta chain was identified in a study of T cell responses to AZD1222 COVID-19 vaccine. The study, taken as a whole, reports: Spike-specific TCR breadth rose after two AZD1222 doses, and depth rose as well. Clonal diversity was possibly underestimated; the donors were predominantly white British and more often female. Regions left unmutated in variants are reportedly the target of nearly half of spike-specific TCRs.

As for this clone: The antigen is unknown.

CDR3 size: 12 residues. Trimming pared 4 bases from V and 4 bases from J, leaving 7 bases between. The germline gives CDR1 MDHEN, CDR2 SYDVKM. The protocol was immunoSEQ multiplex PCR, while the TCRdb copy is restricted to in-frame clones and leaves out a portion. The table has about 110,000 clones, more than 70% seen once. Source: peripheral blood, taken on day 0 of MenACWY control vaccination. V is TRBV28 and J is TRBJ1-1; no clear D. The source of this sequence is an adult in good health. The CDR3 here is CASSYLGTEAFF. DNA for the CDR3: TGTGCCAGCAGTTATCTAGGCACTGAAGCTTTCTTT.